This T cell receptor (beta chain) was found in a study of T-cell memory formation after mild COVID-19. On the study more broadly: TCR clusters were mostly confined to one donor each.

TCRdb passed the 5' RACE reads through MiXCR, listing each CDR3 protein once. The data contain approximately 570,000 distinct CDR3 sequences, around 17% of them singletons. V was trimmed by 5 bases and J by 2 bases, leaving 19 bases between them. The CDR3 consists of 16 residues. CDR1 is SGHTA, CDR2 FQGTGA, per germline. Input material: PBMCs or a T cell subset sorted from them (not recorded which). The rearrangement links TRBV7-3 to TRBJ2-7, with unresolved D. The TCR originated in an adult woman who had mild COVID-19 (a few samples of this study predate the infection). Cell type and time point are not known. This CDR3 is CASSPSSGSPTYEQYF. DNA of the CDR3: TGTGCCAGCAGCCCATCCAGTGGGTCCCCAACCTACGAGCAGTACTTC.